This T cell receptor beta chain stems from a study of T cell responses to AZD1222 COVID-19 vaccine. Clones were sequenced by immunoSEQ multiplex PCR, and TCRdb holds only the in-frame ones, with some missing. The sample records approximately 130,000 clones, roughly 90% being singletons. On this clone: The antigen is undetermined.

Findings and limits, study-wide: Along spike, vaccine-associated CD4 TCRs were found throughout, with dominance at 160-218 and 743-854.

CDR3 size: 13 residues. Between the trimmed V and J ends, which lost 2 bases and 10 bases, there was a span of 15 bases. Germline V gene lookup returns CDR1 MDHEN and CDR2 SYDVKM. Sequenced material: peripheral blood, taken 28 days after the second AZD1222 dose. The rearrangement uses TRBV28 and TRBJ2-7, with a possible D match to TRBD2 (6 bases). The sequence was obtained from an adult who received the AZD1222 COVID-19 vaccine. The CDR3, as DNA: TGTGCCAGCAGTTTACGCCCCGCGGGACTTCAGTACTTC. This translates into CASSLRPAGLQYF.